These T cell receptor beta chains were read from a single sample in a study of T cell responses to AZD1222 COVID-19 vaccine. Repertoires were generated with immunoSEQ multiplex PCR, while TCRdb's copy carries only in-frame clones and drops some. The data show 60,000 to 75,000 clones, 85% seen once. Sequenced material: peripheral blood, taken on day 0 of AZD1222 vaccination. These receptors were taken from an adult in good health. CDR3s include the opening cysteine and the closing phenylalanine or tryptophan. The order of the fields is J gene, V gene, D gene, clone size, CDR3 DNA, CDR3 protein. The D gene is left open where the match is weak. Size tells how often a clone was seen (once, few, many) or the class of an expanded clone, and some rows leave it out.

TRBJ2-1	TRBV18	-	-	TGTGCCAGCTCATTAAAGGGCAATGAGCAGTTCTTC	CASSLKGNEQFF
TRBJ2-7	TRBV29-1	-	-	TGCAGCGGAATCGACCGGGACAATGTTTACGAGCAGTACTTC	CSGIDRDNVYEQYF
TRBJ1-1	TRBV7-2	-	-	TGTGCCAGCAGCTTATTGGCCACTGAAGCTTTCTTT	CASSLLATEAFF
TRBJ1-5	TRBV7-2	-	-	TGTGCCAGCAGCTTAAGGCTGGGCCCTATGAATCAGCCCCAGCATTTT	CASSLRLGPMNQPQHF
TRBJ1-5	TRBV5-1	TRBD1	-	TGCGCCAGCAGCACGACAGGGGCCAATCAGCCCCAGCATTTT	CASSTTGANQPQHF
TRBJ1-4	TRBV29-1	-	-	TGCAGCGTTGAAGAGGCGGACGGGGAAAAACTGTTTTTT	CSVEEADGEKLFF
TRBJ1-2	TRBV27	-	-	TGTGCCAGCAGTTTAACGGCAGGTACCTTTGGCTATGGCTACACCTTC	CASSLTAGTFGYGYTF
TRBJ1-1	TRBV9	-	-	TGTGCCAGCAAGAGCGGGGGGGATCTCACTGAAGCTTTCTTT	CASKSGGDLTEAFF
TRBJ2-1	TRBV7-3	TRBD2	-	TGTGCCAGCAGCTCTACCATAGCGGGGGGGCAAGGTGAGCAGTTCTTC	CASSSTIAGGQGEQFF
TRBJ1-4	TRBV10-2	-	once	TGCGCCAGCAGTGATCGGGGTCGAGAAAAACTGTTTTTT	CASSDRGREKLFF
TRBJ2-1	TRBV5-1	TRBD2	once	TGCGCCAGCAGCTTGGGACTAGCGGGGGGCAGGGATGAGCAGTTCTTC	CASSLGLAGGRDEQFF
TRBJ2-2	TRBV4-1	TRBD1	few	TGCGCCAGCAGCCTCGGGACAGCGAACACCGGGGAGCTGTTTTTT	CASSLGTANTGELFF
TRBJ1-1	TRBV9	-	once	TGTGCCAGCAGCTTGAAGTCTGAACGGACTGAAGCTTTCTTT	CASSLKSERTEAFF
TRBJ1-6	TRBV5-6	-	-	TGTGCCAGCAGCTTGGAACCTAATTCACCCCTCCACTTT	CASSLEPNSPLHF
TRBJ1-2	TRBV6-5	-	few	TGTGCCAGCAGGGCGGGGAGGGCCTATGGCTACACCTTC	CASRAGRAYGYTF
TRBJ2-2	TRBV5-1	TRBD2	-	TGCGCCAGCAGCAGTAGCGGGGGGGCGGACACCGGGGAGCTGTTTTTT	CASSSSGGADTGELFF
TRBJ1-6	TRBV28	-	-	TGTGCCAGCAGTTTATCCCCGGATAATTCACCCCTCCACTTT	CASSLSPDNSPLHF
TRBJ2-1	TRBV4-1	TRBD2	-	TGCGCCAGCAGCCAAGAATCTAGCGGGGGAGCCTACAATGAGCAGTTCTTC	CASSQESSGGAYNEQFF
TRBJ1-5	TRBV4-2	-	-	TGTGCCAGCAGCCAAGATTGGGCTCAGCCCCAGCATTTT	CASSQDWAQPQHF
TRBJ1-4	TRBV2	TRBD1	once	TGTGCCAGCAGACAGGGGGACGAAAAACTGTTTTTT	CASRQGDEKLFF